The clone carrying this T cell receptor beta chain was counted ten times or more. The target antigen is unknown. TCRdb analysed the multiplex PCR reads with MiXCR anew, one entry per CDR3 protein. The sample lists more than 100,000 distinct CDR3 sequences; about 20% were seen once. This sample was taken from a study of breast tumors, draining lymph nodes, adjacent tissues. Whole-study findings and limits: Tumor repertoires ranked between lymph nodes and nontumor tissue in diversity, with V and J gene preferences. Luminal-like breast cancer showed significantly greater tumor-nontumor repertoire similarity than basal-like breast cancer did. Tumor T cell lymph node origin was a supported hypothesis, not proven. Findings are consistent with lymph node origin and intratumoral expansion of most tumor T cells.

Breast cancer patients provided tissue from their axillary draining lymph nodes. The sequence was collected from a female donor with breast cancer. Some clones in this sample may be carry-over from other donors' samples. Sequenced material: axillary lymph node tissue.

CDR3 protein: CASSENRGNRYGYTF. The CDR3 bases are TGTGCCAGCAGTGAAAACAGGGGGAATCGCTATGGCTACACCTTC. The chain couples TRBV6-1 to TRBJ1-2; 8 nucleotides agree with TRBD1. V shed 2 bases and J 4 bases; nucleotides not matched to a gene: 6. Per the germline V gene, CDR1 is MNHNS and CDR2 is SASEGT. This CDR3 has 15 amino acids.